Listed here is a single T cell receptor beta chain. Its target is unknown. The read terminates 3 residues before the CDR3 end, so the remaining end is supplied by the germline J gene. The data belong to a study of T cells in women clearing cervical HPV infection. Study as a whole: Only a few women had HLA typing results available.

CDR3 size: 14 residues. Germline-derived CDR1 and CDR2 are SGHTA and FQGNSA. Trimming cost V 5 bases and J 8 bases; bases outside gene matches: 8. Profiling relied on immunoSEQ multiplex PCR, and the TCRdb table lists in-frame clones only, not all of them. Here the sample table reports fewer than 40,000 clones. Findings and caveats of the study: Controls had more TRBV6-7 (about 0.15%) than cases (approximately 0.11%).

V and J are TRBV7-2 and TRBJ2-2; TRBD1 matches at 7 bases. This receptor was identified in a woman between 18 and 69 years old with a cervical HPV16 infection that either progressed to CIN3+ or cleared (not recorded which). Sequencing input: blood buffy coat. The CDR3 sequence: CASSILTGAGELFF. The DNA read from the CDR3 is TGTGCCAGCAGCATCCTTACAGGGGCGGGGGAG.